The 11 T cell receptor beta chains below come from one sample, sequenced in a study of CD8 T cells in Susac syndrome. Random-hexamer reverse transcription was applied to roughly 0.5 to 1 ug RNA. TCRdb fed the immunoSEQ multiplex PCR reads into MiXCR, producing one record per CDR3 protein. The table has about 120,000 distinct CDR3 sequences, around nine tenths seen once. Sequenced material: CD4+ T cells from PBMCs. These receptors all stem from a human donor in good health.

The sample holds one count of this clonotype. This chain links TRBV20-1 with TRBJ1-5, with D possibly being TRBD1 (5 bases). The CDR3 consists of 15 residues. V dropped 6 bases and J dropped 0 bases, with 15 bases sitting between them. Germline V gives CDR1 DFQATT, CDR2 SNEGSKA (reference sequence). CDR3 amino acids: CSAVGTIDSNQPQHF. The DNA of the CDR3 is TGCAGTGCGGTGGGGACCATAGATAGCAATCAGCCCCAGCATTTT.

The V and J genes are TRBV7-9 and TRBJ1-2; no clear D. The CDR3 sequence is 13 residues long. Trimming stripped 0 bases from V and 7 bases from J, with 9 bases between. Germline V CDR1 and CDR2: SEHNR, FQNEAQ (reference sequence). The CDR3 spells CASSLAVLGGYTF. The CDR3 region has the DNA TGTGCCAGCAGCTTAGCCGTTTTGGGTGGCTACACCTTC.

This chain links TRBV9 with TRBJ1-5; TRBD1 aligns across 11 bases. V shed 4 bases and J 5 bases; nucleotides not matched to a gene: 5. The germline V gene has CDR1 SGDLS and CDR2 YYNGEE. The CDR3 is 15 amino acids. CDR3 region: CASSLRDRGDQPQHF. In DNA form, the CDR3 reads TGTGCCAGCAGCTTGCGGGACAGGGGGGATCAGCCCCAGCATTTT.

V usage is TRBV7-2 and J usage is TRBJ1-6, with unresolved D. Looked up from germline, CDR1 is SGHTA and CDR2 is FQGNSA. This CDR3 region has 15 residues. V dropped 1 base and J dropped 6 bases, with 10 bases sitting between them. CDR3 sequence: CASSLDGRINSPLHF. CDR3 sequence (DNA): TGTGCCAGCAGCTTAGACGGACGGATTAATTCACCCCTCCACTTT. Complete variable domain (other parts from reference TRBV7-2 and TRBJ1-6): GAGVSQSPSNKVTEKGKDVELRCDPISGHTALYWYRQSLGQGLEFLIYFQGNSAPDKSGLPSDRFSAERTGGSVSTLTIQRTQQEDSAVYLCASSLDGRINSPLHFGNGTRLTVT.

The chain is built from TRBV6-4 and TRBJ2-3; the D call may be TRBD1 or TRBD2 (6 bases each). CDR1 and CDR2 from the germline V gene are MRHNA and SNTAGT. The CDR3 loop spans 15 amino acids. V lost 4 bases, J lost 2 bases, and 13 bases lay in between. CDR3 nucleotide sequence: TGTGCCAGCAGTGTAGGGGGGTTCGACACAGATACGCAGTATTTT. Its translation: CASSVGGFDTDTQYF.

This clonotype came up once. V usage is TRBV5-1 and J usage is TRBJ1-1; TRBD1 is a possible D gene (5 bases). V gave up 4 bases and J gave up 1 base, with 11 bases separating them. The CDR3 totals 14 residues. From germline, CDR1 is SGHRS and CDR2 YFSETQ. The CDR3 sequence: CASSPYQGNTEAFF. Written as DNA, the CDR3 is TGCGCCAGCAGCCCGTACCAGGGGAACACTGAAGCTTTCTTT.

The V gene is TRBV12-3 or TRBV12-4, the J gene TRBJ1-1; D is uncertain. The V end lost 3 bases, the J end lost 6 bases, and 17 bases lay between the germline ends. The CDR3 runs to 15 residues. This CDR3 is CASSFGPRSNPEAFF. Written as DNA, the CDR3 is TGTGCCAGCAGTTTCGGACCCAGGTCCAACCCTGAAGCTTTCTTT.

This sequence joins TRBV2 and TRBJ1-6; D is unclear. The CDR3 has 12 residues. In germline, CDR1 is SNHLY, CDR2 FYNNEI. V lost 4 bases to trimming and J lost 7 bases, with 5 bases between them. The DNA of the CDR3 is TGTGCCAGCAGTGGGACGAATTCACCCCTCCACTTT. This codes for CASSGTNSPLHF.

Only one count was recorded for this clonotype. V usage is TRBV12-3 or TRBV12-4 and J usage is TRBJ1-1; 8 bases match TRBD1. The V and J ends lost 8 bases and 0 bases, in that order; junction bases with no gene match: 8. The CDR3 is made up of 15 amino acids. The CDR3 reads CASGSWTGMNTEAFF. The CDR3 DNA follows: TGTGCCAGCGGATCTTGGACAGGGATGAACACTGAAGCTTTCTTT.

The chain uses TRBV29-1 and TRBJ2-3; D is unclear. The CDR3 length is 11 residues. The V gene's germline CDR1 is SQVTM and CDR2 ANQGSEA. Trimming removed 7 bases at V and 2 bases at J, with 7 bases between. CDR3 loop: CSAEYTDTQYF. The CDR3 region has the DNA TGCAGCGCCGAATACACAGATACGCAGTATTTT.

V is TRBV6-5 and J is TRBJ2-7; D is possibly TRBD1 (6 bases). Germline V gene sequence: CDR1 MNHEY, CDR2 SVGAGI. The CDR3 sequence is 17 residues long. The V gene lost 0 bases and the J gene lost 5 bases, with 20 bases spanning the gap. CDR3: CASSYSDGTQPKDEQYF. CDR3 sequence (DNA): TGTGCCAGCAGTTACTCGGACGGGACACAGCCAAAAGACGAGCAGTACTTC.